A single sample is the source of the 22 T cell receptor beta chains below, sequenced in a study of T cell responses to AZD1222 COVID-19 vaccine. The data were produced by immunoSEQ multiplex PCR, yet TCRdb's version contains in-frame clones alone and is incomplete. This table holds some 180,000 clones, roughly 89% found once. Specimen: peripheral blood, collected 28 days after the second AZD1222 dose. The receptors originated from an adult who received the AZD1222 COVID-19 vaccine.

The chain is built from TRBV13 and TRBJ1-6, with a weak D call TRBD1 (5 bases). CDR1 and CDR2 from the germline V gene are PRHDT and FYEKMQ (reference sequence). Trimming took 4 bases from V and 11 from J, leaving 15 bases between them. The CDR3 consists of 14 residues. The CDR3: CASSSYGAPTPLHF. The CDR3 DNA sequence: TGTGCCAGCAGCTCCTACGGGGCGCCCACACCCCTCCACTTT.

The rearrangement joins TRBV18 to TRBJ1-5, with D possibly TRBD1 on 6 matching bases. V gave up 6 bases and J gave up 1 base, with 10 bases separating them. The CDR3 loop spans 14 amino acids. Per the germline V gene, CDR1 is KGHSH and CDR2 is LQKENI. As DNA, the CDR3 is TGTGCCAGCTCCTCACAGGGAAGCAATCAGCCCCAGCATTTT. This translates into CASSSQGSNQPQHF.

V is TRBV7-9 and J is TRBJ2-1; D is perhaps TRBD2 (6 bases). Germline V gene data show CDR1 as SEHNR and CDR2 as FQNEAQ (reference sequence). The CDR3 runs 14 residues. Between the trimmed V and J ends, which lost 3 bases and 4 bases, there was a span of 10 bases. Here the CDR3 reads CASSFEGLYNEQFF. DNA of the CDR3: TGTGCCAGCAGCTTCGAGGGACTGTACAATGAGCAGTTCTTC.

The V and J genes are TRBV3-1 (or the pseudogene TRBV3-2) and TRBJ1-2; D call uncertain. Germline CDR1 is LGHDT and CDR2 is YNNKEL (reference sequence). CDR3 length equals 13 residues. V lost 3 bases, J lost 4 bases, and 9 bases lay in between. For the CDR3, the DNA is TGTGCCAGCAGCCATGGCATTTTCTATGGCTACACCTTC. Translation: CASSHGIFYGYTF.

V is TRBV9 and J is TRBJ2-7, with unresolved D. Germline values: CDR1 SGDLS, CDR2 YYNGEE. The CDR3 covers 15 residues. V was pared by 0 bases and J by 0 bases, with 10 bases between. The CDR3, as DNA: TGTGCCAGCAGCGTAGGGTCCTCCAGCTCCTACGAGCAGTACTTC. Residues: CASSVGSSSSYEQYF.

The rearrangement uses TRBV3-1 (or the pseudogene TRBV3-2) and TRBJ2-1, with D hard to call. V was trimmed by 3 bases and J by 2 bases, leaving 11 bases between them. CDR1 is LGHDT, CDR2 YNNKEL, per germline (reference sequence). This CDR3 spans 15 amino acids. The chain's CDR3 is CASSQGGFAYNEQFF. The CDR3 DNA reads TGTGCCAGCAGCCAGGGTGGGTTTGCCTACAATGAGCAGTTCTTC.

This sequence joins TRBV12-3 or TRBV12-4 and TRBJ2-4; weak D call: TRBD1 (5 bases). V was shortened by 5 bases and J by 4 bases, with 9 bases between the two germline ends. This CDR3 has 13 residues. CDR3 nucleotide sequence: TGTGCCAGCAGTCCGGACACAAAAAACATTCAGTACTTC. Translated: CASSPDTKNIQYF.

This chain's CDR3 is CASSMDKSYVLRTDTQYF. DNA of the CDR3: TGCGCCAGCAGCATGGACAAGTCGTACGTTCTCCGCACAGATACGCAGTATTTT. The gene calls are TRBV5-1 and TRBJ2-3, with TRBD1 as a possible D gene (5 bases). V lost 4 bases, J lost 1 base, and 22 bases lay in between. The germline V gene has CDR1 SGHRS and CDR2 YFSETQ. This CDR3 region has 18 residues.

The CDR3 nucleotides are TGCGCCAGCAGTGATAGTGGTCTGGCGGAAAACACTGAAGCTTTCTTT. This codes for CASSDSGLAENTEAFF. The V call is TRBV10-1, the J call TRBJ1-1, with unresolved D. Germline loops: CDR1 WNHNN, CDR2 SYGVQD (reference sequence). The germline V and J ends were trimmed by 3 bases and 2 bases, with 16 bases remaining between them. CDR3 length: 16 amino acids.

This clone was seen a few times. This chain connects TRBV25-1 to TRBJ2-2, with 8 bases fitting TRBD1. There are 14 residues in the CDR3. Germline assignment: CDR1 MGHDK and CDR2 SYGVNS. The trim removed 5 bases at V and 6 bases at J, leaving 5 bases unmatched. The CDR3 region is CASSSQGEAGELFF. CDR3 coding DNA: TGTGCCAGCAGTTCACAGGGGGAGGCCGGGGAGCTGTTTTTT.

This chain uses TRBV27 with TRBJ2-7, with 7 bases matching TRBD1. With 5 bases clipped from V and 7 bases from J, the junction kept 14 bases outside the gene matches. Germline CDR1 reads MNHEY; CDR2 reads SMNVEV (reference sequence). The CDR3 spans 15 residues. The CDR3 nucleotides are TGTGCCAGCAGTGCCCGGGACAGAGGCTACGTGGAGCAGTACTTC. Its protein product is CASSARDRGYVEQYF.

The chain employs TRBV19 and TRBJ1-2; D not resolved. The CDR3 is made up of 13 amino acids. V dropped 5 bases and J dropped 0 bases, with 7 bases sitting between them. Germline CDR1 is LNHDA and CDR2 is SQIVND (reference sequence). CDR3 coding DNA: TGTGCCAGTAGTTCTCATACTAACTATGGCTACACCTTC. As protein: CASSSHTNYGYTF. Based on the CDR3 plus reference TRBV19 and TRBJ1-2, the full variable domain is DGGITQSPKYLFRKEGQNVTLSCEQNLNHDAMYWYRQDPGQGLRLIYYSQIVNDFQKGDIAEGYSVSREKKESFPLTVTSAQKNPTAFYLCASSSHTNYGYTFGSGTRLTVV.

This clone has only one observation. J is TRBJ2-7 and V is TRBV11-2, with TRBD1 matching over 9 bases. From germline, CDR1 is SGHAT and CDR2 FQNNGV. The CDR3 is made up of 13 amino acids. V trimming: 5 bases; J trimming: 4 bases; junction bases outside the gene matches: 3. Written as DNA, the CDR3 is TGTGCCAGCAGCCCGACAGGGGGATACGAGCAGTACTTC. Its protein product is CASSPTGGYEQYF.

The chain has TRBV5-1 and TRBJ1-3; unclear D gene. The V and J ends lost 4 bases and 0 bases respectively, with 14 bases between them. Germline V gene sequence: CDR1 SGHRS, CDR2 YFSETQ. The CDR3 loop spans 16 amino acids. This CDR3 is CASSPGVTFSGNTIYF. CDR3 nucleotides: TGCGCCAGCAGCCCGGGAGTAACATTCTCTGGAAACACCATATATTTT.

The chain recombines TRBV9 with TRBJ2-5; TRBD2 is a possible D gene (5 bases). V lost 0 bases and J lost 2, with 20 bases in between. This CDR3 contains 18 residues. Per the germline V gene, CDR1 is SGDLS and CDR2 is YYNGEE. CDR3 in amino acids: CASSVDWGVGGRQETQYF. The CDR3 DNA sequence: TGTGCCAGCAGCGTAGACTGGGGAGTGGGTGGGCGTCAAGAGACCCAGTACTTC.

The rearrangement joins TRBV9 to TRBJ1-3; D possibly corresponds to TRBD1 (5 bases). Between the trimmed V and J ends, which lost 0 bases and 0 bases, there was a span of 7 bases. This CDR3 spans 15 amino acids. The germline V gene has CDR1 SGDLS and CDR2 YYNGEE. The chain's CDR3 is CASSVDGGSGNTIYF. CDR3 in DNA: TGTGCCAGCAGCGTAGACGGGGGCTCTGGAAACACCATATATTTT.

In DNA, the CDR3 is TGTGCCAGCTCACCGACAGTTAGCAACTATGGCTACACCTTC. As protein: CASSPTVSNYGYTF. This rearrangement joins TRBV18 to TRBJ1-2; TRBD1 is a possible D gene (5 bases). The CDR3 runs to 14 residues. CDR1 KGHSH and CDR2 LQKENI come from the germline V gene. V was clipped by 3 bases and J by 2 bases, with 10 bases between them.

The CDR3 DNA reads as TGTGCCAGCAGCTCAAAGATGAACACTGAAGCTTTCTTT. Translation gives CASSSKMNTEAFF. The chain joins TRBV7-9 to TRBJ1-1; D is ambiguous. The germline V and J ends were trimmed by 4 bases and 0 bases, with 6 bases remaining between them. CDR1 and CDR2 (germline): SEHNR, FQNEAQ (reference sequence). This CDR3 is built from 13 residues.

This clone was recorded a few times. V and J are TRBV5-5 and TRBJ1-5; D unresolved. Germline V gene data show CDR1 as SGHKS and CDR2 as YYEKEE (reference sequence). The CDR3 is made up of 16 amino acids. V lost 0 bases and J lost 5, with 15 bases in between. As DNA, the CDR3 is TGTGCCAGCAGCTTGGACTACATTTTGGAGGATCAGCCCCAGCATTTT. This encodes CASSLDYILEDQPQHF. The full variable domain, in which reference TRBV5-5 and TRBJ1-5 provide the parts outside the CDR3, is DAGVTQSPTHLIKTRGQQVTLRCSPISGHKSVSWYQQVLGQGPQFIFQYYEKEERGRGNFPDRFSARQFPNYSSELNVNALLLGDSALYLCASSLDYILEDQPQHFGDGTRLSIL.

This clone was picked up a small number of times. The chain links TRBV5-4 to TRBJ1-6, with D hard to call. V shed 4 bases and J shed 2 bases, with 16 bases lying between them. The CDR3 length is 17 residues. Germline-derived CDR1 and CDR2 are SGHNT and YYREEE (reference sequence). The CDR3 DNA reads TGTGCCAGCAGCCCCCATCCGGACCTAACCTATAATTCACCCCTCCACTTT. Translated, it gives CASSPHPDLTYNSPLHF. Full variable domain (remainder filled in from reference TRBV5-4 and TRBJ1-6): ETGVTQSPTHLIKTRGQQVTLRCSSQSGHNTVSWYQQALGQGPQFIFQYYREEENGRGNFPPRFSGLQFPNYSSELNVNALELDDSALYLCASSPHPDLTYNSPLHFGNGTRLTVT.

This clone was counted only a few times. The CDR3 loop reads CASSGVAGGLGDTQYF. The CDR3 DNA sequence: TGCGCCAGCAGCGGCGTGGCGGGGGGGCTGGGAGATACGCAGTATTTT. The chain combines TRBV5-1 with TRBJ2-3, with TRBD2 matching 9 bases. Germline V lookup: CDR1 SGHRS, CDR2 YFSETQ. With 4 bases clipped from V and 5 bases from J, the junction kept 11 bases outside the gene matches. The CDR3 runs 16 residues.

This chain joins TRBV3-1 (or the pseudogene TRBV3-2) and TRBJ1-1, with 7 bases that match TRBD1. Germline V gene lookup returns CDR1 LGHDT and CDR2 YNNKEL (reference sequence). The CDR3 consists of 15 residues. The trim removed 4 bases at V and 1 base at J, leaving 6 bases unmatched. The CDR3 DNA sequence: TGTGCCAGCAGCCCGTACGGGACAGCGAACACTGAAGCTTTCTTT. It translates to CASSPYGTANTEAFF.